The present T cell receptor beta chain was sequenced within a study of cytomegalovirus exposure and HLA in healthy donors. From germline, CDR1 is SEHNR and CDR2 FQNEAQ (reference sequence). This CDR3 is 12 amino acids long. With 60 Vbeta and 13 Jbeta primers, the PCR was carried out. Profiling relied on immunoSEQ multiplex PCR, and the TCRdb table lists in-frame clones only, not all of them. The repertoire has tens of thousands of clones, approximately 74% of them found once; the top ten carry 6.2%. Concerning this clone: Antigen specificity is unknown. One end of the junction varies from germline; a read error may be responsible.

Study-wide results and limits: CMV serostatus was the only recorded immune exposure for donors. Follow-up analysis seemed to connect common viral pathogens with several of the most significant clusters identified.

The TCR comes from a woman in her fifties or sixties in good health and CMV-seropositive. Input material: PBMCs. The rearrangement joins TRBV7-9 to TRBJ2-7; TRBD2 might be the D (5 bases). CDR3 sequence reads: CSSSLGAYEQYF. CDR3 nucleotides: TGTTCCAGCAGCCTCGGGGCCTACGAGCAGTACTTC.